A single sample gave rise to the 27 T cell receptor beta chains below, sequenced in a study of blood T cell repertoires in COVID-19. Profiling relied on immunoSEQ multiplex PCR, and the TCRdb table lists in-frame clones only, not all of them. In the table there are over 100,000 clones, around 90% of which are singletons. Sequencing was performed on peripheral blood. The receptor source for this set is a man between 45 and 60 years old with active COVID-19.

The chain joins TRBV7-2 to TRBJ2-7; a possible D gene is TRBD1 (5 bases). The CDR3 contains 12 residues. The V gene's germline CDR1 is SGHTA and CDR2 FQGNSA. Trimming took 1 base from V and 9 from J, leaving 10 bases between them. CDR3 DNA sequence: TGTGCCAGCAGCTTAGAGTTAGGGGTGCAGTACTTC. It is translated as CASSLELGVQYF.

This clone was observed a handful of times. The chain is built from TRBV4-1 and TRBJ2-6; a weak D match, TRBD2 (5 bases). V lost 0 bases and J lost 1, with 7 bases in between. The CDR3 has 16 amino acids. Germline V gene sequence: CDR1 MGHRA, CDR2 YSYEKL. The CDR3 loop is CASSQEEGSGANVLTF. As DNA, the CDR3 is TGCGCCAGCAGCCAAGAAGAGGGATCTGGGGCCAACGTCCTGACTTTC.

V gene TRBV6-6 combines with J gene TRBJ1-4; D remains ambiguous. Looked up from germline, CDR1 is MNHNY and CDR2 is SVGAGI (reference sequence). The V gene lost 6 bases and the J gene lost 14 bases, with 10 bases spanning the gap. The CDR3 has 10 residues. CDR3 protein: CASRAEVLFF. CDR3 nucleotide sequence: TGTGCCAGCAGAGCCGAGGTGCTGTTTTTT.

In its sample, this clone was seen once. The CDR3 reads CASSREPSNQPQHF. CDR3 DNA: TGTGCCAGCAGCCGCGAACCCAGCAATCAGCCCCAGCATTTT. The chain uses TRBV11-2 and TRBJ1-5; no definite D call. Germline V gene lookup returns CDR1 SGHAT and CDR2 FQNNGV. This CDR3 region has 14 residues. Trimming removed 5 bases at V and 1 base at J, with 9 bases between.

This clone was counted a few times. The chain uses TRBV7-2 and TRBJ1-5; tentatively, D is TRBD1 (6 bases). V lost 1 base and J lost 7, with 14 bases in between. The V gene's germline CDR1 is SGHTA and CDR2 FQGNSA. CDR3 length: 15 amino acids. Here the CDR3 DNA reads TGTGCCAGCAGCTTAGTTTCAGGGGCTTACCAGCCCCAGCATTTT. This gives the protein CASSLVSGAYQPQHF.

The chain recombines TRBV6-5 with TRBJ2-7; D perhaps matches TRBD1 (5 bases). V shed 5 bases and J shed 3 bases, with 11 bases lying between them. Germline V lookup: CDR1 MNHEY, CDR2 SVGAGI. The CDR3 contains 13 residues. The DNA of the CDR3 is TGTGCCAGCAGTACCGACAGCTACTACGAGCAGTACTTC. As protein: CASSTDSYYEQYF.

The gene calls are TRBV9 and TRBJ2-2; TRBD1 agrees at 8 bases. Germline CDR1 reads SGDLS; CDR2 reads YYNGEE. CDR3 length: 16 residues. The V segment lost 1 base and the J segment 7 bases; nucleotides outside the gene matches: 9. The CDR3 region is CASSVTGQGRVGELFF. The CDR3 bases are TGTGCCAGCAGCGTAACCGGACAGGGAAGAGTCGGGGAGCTGTTTTTT.

Concerning this clone: An end of the junction does not agree with germline; a read error may underlie this. V is TRBV7-7 and J is TRBJ2-5; 8 nucleotides agree with TRBD2. The CDR3 has 15 residues. Germline CDR1 and CDR2: SSHAT and FNYEAQ (reference sequence). CDR3 nucleotides: TGTGCTAGCAGCTTATCGGGGGGGCGCGGGGAGACCCAGTACTTC. Protein product: CASSLSGGRGETQYF.

This clone occurred once. The chain couples TRBV6-1 to TRBJ1-6, with unresolved D. Germline CDR1 and CDR2: MNHNS and SASEGT. CDR3 length: 15 amino acids. With 0 bases removed from V and 5 bases from J, the gap between germline ends came to 8 bases. CDR3 bases: TGTGCCAGCAGTGAAGCGCTGGCAGATAATTCACCCCTCCACTTT. Encoded protein: CASSEALADNSPLHF.

The chain joins TRBV10-1 to TRBJ2-3; no firm D call. The CDR3 consists of 14 residues. V was cut by 6 bases and J by 1 base, with 11 bases left in between. Germline CDR1 WNHNN, CDR2 SYGVQD (reference sequence). The chain's CDR3 is CASRAPRRTDTQYF. The CDR3 DNA is TGCGCCAGCAGGGCCCCGAGGCGCACAGATACGCAGTATTTT.

The DNA of the CDR3 is TGTGCCAGCAGTCCGATAATCGGGCCCAGGGACTATGGCTACACCTTC. Its protein is CASSPIIGPRDYGYTF. The J gene is TRBJ1-2, the V gene TRBV27, with D tentatively TRBD1 (5 bases). Trimming took 5 bases from V and 3 from J, leaving 19 bases between them. CDR1 and CDR2 from the germline V gene are MNHEY and SMNVEV (reference sequence). This CDR3 contains 16 residues.

This rearrangement joins TRBV18 to TRBJ1-1; D perhaps matches TRBD1 (6 bases). CDR1 is KGHSH and CDR2 is LQKENI in the germline V gene. Trimming shortened V by 6 bases and J by 4 bases, and 12 bases separated the two germline ends. This CDR3 is 13 amino acids long. CDR3 residues: CASSAGAGTEAFF. DNA of the CDR3: TGTGCCAGCTCGGCGGGGGCAGGCACTGAAGCTTTCTTT.

The V call is TRBV7-2, the J call TRBJ1-2, with 8 bases aligning to TRBD1. V lost 0 bases to trimming and J lost 5 bases; unmatched junction nucleotides: 2. Germline V gene lookup returns CDR1 SGHTA and CDR2 FQGNSA. The CDR3 is made up of 14 amino acids. The CDR3 sequence: CASSLAGTGYGYTF. The CDR3, as DNA: TGTGCCAGCAGCTTAGCAGGGACAGGTTATGGCTACACCTTC. Filled out from reference TRBV7-2 and TRBJ1-2, the complete variable domain reads GAGVSQSPSNKVTEKGKDVELRCDPISGHTALYWYRQSLGQGLEFLIYFQGNSAPDKSGLPSDRFSAERTGGSVSTLTIQRTQQEDSAVYLCASSLAGTGYGYTFGSGTRLTVV.

The chain recombines TRBV5-5 with TRBJ2-7, with D tentatively TRBD2 (5 bases). Per the germline V gene, CDR1 is SGHKS and CDR2 is YYEKEE (reference sequence). The CDR3 extends over 13 amino acids. V gave up 0 bases and J gave up 6 bases, with 10 bases separating them. The DNA of the CDR3 is TGTGCCAGCAGCTTGGGAGCGGAGATCGAGCAGTACTTC. As protein: CASSLGAEIEQYF.

V and J are TRBV5-5 and TRBJ1-1; D not certain. Per germline, CDR1 SGHKS and CDR2 YYEKEE (reference sequence). The V end was cut by 0 bases, the J end by 1 base, with 7 bases between. This CDR3 has 14 residues. CDR3: CASSLGAGNTEAFF. CDR3 nucleotides: TGTGCCAGCAGCTTGGGGGCGGGGAACACTGAAGCTTTCTTT.

The rearrangement links TRBV23-1 to TRBJ2-3; D gene ambiguous. TRBV23-1 is recorded as an ORF, its role being uncertain. V was pared by 6 bases and J by 7 bases, with 11 bases between. The CDR3 spans 12 residues. Written as DNA, the CDR3 is TGCGCCAGCAGGACACAGCCTAATACGCAGTATTTT. This gives the protein CASRTQPNTQYF.

The V gene is TRBV3-1 (or the pseudogene TRBV3-2), the J gene TRBJ2-7; D unresolved. V lost 3 bases and J lost 3, with 3 bases in between. CDR1 is LGHDT and CDR2 is YNNKEL in the germline V gene (reference sequence). This CDR3 is built from 11 residues. CDR3 bases: TGTGCCAGCAGCCACGGCTACGAGCAGTACTTC. This codes for CASSHGYEQYF.

This chain connects TRBV6-5 to TRBJ2-2; TRBD1 might be the D (6 bases). Deletions cut 5 bases from V and 5 bases from J, with 15 bases between. The CDR3 has 15 amino acids. Germline values: CDR1 MNHEY, CDR2 SVGAGI. The CDR3: CASSLYRVETGELFF. DNA for the CDR3: TGTGCCAGCAGTCTCTACAGGGTTGAGACCGGGGAGCTGTTTTTT.

The sample holds one count of this clone. The CDR3 reads CASSEEAGGYTF. In nucleotides, the CDR3 is TGTGCCAGCAGTGAAGAGGCCGGGGGCTACACCTTC. The rearrangement links TRBV6-1 to TRBJ1-2; no clear D gene. The germline V gene has CDR1 MNHNS and CDR2 SASEGT. Trimming shortened V by 1 base and J by 8 bases, and 8 bases separated the two germline ends. The CDR3 has 12 amino acids.

This chain joins TRBV5-6 and TRBJ1-2; TRBD1 matches 11 bases. Germline-derived CDR1 and CDR2 are SGHDT and YYEEEE. The CDR3 is 14 residues long. V was pared by 4 bases and J by 8 bases, with 7 bases of the junction left unmatched. The CDR3, as DNA: TGTGCCAGCAGCCCCCCTCGGACAGGGGGCGGCTACACCTTC. It translates to CASSPPRTGGGYTF.

This rearrangement joins TRBV24-1 to TRBJ2-2; D uncertain. The CDR3 covers 13 residues. Germline V lookup: CDR1 KGHDR, CDR2 SFDVKD. V was clipped by 5 bases and J by 7 bases, with 10 bases between them. In DNA form, the CDR3 reads TGTGCCACCAGTGGACTGTGGGTCGGGGAGCTGTTTTTT. Translated: CATSGLWVGELFF.

The J gene is TRBJ2-5, the V gene TRBV7-8; 7 bases align to TRBD2. Germline CDR1 is SGHVS and CDR2 is FQNEAQ. The J segment lost 1 base and the V segment lost 1 base, leaving 18 bases of the junction unmatched. The CDR3 loop spans 20 amino acids. CDR3 region: CASSLVFGGGIPTSQETQYF. CDR3 coding DNA: TGTGCCAGCAGCTTAGTATTTGGGGGGGGTATACCCACATCCCAAGAGACCCAGTACTTC.

The chain couples TRBV7-9 to TRBJ1-1; D call uncertain. This CDR3 region has 11 residues. Germline V lookup: CDR1 SEHNR, CDR2 FQNEAQ (reference sequence). V lost 7 bases to trimming and J lost 3 bases, with 6 bases between them. Here the CDR3 DNA reads TGTGCCAGCACCCCCTACACTGAAGCTTTCTTT. This sequence encodes CASTPYTEAFF.

This clone appeared many times. This rearrangement joins TRBV2 to TRBJ1-1; no clear D. The ends were cut back, 7 bases at V and 1 base at J, with 10 bases in the middle. Germline assignment: CDR1 SNHLY and CDR2 FYNNEI. This CDR3 contains 13 residues. In DNA, the CDR3 is TGTGCCAGCACGGTCGGGGAGAACACTGAAGCTTTCTTT. Its translation is CASTVGENTEAFF.

As for this clone: Because the CDR3 is missing its conserved closing phenylalanine or tryptophan, this is likely a read error. Because the CDR3's place on the DNA is in doubt, the DNA is left out and the CDR3 is given as listed by TCRdb. CDR3 sequence: CASSDRDRLRI. J is TRBJ2-7 and V is TRBV6-2 or TRBV6-3; the table assigns TRBD1, which was not confirmed against the DNA. Germline V gene lookup returns CDR1 MNHEY and CDR2 SVGEGT. The CDR3 contains 11 residues when both ends are counted.

This sequence joins TRBV11-3 and TRBJ2-2; no reliable D call. CDR3 length: 14 amino acids. Germline values: CDR1 SGHNT, CDR2 YENEEA. V was pared by 2 bases and J by 4 bases, with 8 bases between. The CDR3 DNA is TGTGCCAGCAGCTTACGAAGAGGCACCGGGGAGCTGTTTTTT. Its protein is CASSLRRGTGELFF.

CDR3: CASSPRRQTQYF. The CDR3 DNA reads as TGTGCCAGCAGCCCCAGGAGGCAGACCCAGTACTTC. V usage is TRBV11-2 and J usage is TRBJ2-5, with TRBD2 as a possible D gene (5 bases). The V gene lost 5 bases and the J gene lost 6 bases, with 10 bases spanning the gap. Looked up from germline, CDR1 is SGHAT and CDR2 is FQNNGV. The CDR3 totals 12 residues.